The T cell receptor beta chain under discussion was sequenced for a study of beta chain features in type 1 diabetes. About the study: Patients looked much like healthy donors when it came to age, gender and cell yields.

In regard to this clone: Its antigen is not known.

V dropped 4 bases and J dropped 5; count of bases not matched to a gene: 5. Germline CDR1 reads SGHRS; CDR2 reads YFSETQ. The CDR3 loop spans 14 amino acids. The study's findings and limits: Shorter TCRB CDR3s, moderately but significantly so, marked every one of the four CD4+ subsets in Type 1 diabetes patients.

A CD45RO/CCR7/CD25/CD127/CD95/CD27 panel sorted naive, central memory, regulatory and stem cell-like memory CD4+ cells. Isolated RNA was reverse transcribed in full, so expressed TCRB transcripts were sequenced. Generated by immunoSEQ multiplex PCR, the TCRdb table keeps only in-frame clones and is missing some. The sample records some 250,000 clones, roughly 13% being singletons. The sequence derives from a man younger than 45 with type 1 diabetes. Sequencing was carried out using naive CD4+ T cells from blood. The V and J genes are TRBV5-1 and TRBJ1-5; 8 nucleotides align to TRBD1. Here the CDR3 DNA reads TGCGCCAGCAGCACCGGGACAGGAGATCAGCCCCAGCATTTT. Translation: CASSTGTGDQPQHF.